The 8 T cell receptor beta chains below come from one sample, sequenced in a study of response to subunit inactivated influenza vaccine. TCRdb reanalysed the RT-PCR reads using MiXCR and keeps one entry per CDR3 protein. The repertoire includes about 500,000 distinct CDR3 sequences, roughly 7.9% of them detected once, and around 13% sits in the top ten. The sequences come from PBMCs from blood, collected about 24 months after vaccination. These receptors came from a man in his fifties or sixties who received an inactivated influenza vaccine.

This clonotype has at least ten counts. J is TRBJ2-5 and V is TRBV12-3 or TRBV12-4, with 10 bases matching TRBD1. The CDR3 has 14 residues. V lost 6 bases, J lost 5 bases, and 6 bases stayed unmatched. The CDR3 sequence is CASRDRGQHETQYF. The CDR3, as DNA: TGTGCCAGCAGAGACAGGGGGCAGCATGAGACCCAGTACTTC.

This clonotype was seen at least ten times. Written as DNA, the CDR3 is TGTGCCAGCAGTCTCTCCATTCTAGCGGGGGCCGTTGGCGACGGGGAGCTGTTTTTT. This gives the protein CASSLSILAGAVGDGELFF. V usage is TRBV6-4 and J usage is TRBJ2-2; TRBD2 aligns across 10 bases. The CDR3 totals 19 residues. CDR1 MRHNA and CDR2 SNTAGT come from the germline V gene. V was pared by 5 bases and J by 7 bases, with 19 bases of the junction left unmatched.

In regard to this clonotype: It may be a read error: a sequence one base away is much more abundant. The CDR3 carries no conserved terminal phenylalanine or tryptophan, so it likely arises from a read error. The chain recombines TRBV6-2 or TRBV6-3 with TRBJ2-7; 8 bases are a match to TRBD1. V dropped 7 bases and J dropped 6; count of bases not matched to a gene: 8. This CDR3 is built from 13 residues. Germline assignment: CDR1 MNHEY and CDR2 SVGEGT. In nucleotides, the CDR3 is TGTGCCAGCAAGCGGACAGGGCCACTCGAGCAGTACCTC. This encodes CASKRTGPLEQYL.

V usage is TRBV11-2 and J usage is TRBJ1-2; D possibly corresponds to TRBD1 (5 bases). Germline CDR1 and CDR2: SGHAT and FQNNGV. CDR3 length equals 18 residues. V lost 4 bases and J lost 4, with 25 bases in between. The CDR3 loop is CASSSGRGNPRLSYGYTF. Written as DNA, the CDR3 is TGTGCCAGCAGCTCGGGGCGGGGGAACCCTCGCCTTTCCTATGGCTACACCTTC.

This clonotype was counted ten times or more. The rearrangement uses TRBV28 and TRBJ1-5; D is perhaps TRBD1 (6 bases). Trimming cost V 8 bases and J 6 bases, with 17 bases left between them. The CDR3 is 14 residues long. CDR1 is MDHEN, CDR2 SYDVKM, per germline. CDR3 sequence: CASDQGSSVQPQHF. CDR3 sequence (DNA): TGTGCCAGCGACCAGGGGAGTTCGGTTCAGCCCCAGCATTTT.

In nucleotides, the CDR3 is TGTGCCAGCAGCTCGAAAATTACAGGGGGCACGAACACCGGGGAGCTGTTTTTT. This encodes CASSSKITGGTNTGELFF. V and J are TRBV5-5 and TRBJ2-2; TRBD1 matches 9 bases. Germline V gene sequence: CDR1 SGHKS, CDR2 YYEKEE (reference sequence). CDR3 length: 18 residues. Trimming cost V 3 bases and J 0 bases; bases outside gene matches: 9.

This clonotype was seen once. The chain has TRBV20-1 and TRBJ2-7, with a tentative D call TRBD1 (8 bases). Trimming pared 4 bases from V and 5 bases from J, leaving 21 bases between. This CDR3 region has 15 residues. The germline gives CDR1 DFQATT, CDR2 SNEGSKA (reference sequence). CDR3 DNA: TGCAGTGCTACCCCCGGGAGGCAGGGGGCCGACGAGCAGTACTTC. It encodes CSATPGRQGADEQYF.

There are a few counts of this clonotype. The rearrangement uses TRBV20-1 and TRBJ1-2; D is perhaps TRBD1 (6 bases). The CDR3 sequence is 12 residues long. V was clipped by 7 bases and J by 4 bases, with 13 bases between them. Germline V gene data show CDR1 as DFQATT and CDR2 as SNEGSKA (reference sequence). The chain's CDR3 is CSVQGLGYGYTF. The DNA of the CDR3 is TGCAGTGTCCAGGGGCTAGGCTATGGCTACACCTTC.